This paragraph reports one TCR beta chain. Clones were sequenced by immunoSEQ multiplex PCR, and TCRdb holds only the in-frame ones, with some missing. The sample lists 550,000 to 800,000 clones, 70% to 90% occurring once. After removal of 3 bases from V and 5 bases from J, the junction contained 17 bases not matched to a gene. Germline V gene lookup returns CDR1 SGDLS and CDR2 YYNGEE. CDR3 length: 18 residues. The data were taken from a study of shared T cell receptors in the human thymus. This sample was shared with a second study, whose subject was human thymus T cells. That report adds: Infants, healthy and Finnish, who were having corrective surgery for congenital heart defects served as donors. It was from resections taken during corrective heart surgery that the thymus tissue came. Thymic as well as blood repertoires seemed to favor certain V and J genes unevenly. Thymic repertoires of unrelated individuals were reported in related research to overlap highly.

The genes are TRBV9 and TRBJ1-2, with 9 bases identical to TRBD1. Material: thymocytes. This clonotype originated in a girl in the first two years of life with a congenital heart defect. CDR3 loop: CASSDPQQTQGAGYGYTF. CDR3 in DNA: TGTGCCAGCAGCGACCCACAGCAGACACAGGGGGCGGGGTATGGCTACACCTTC.